This T cell receptor beta chain was captured in a study of blood T cell repertoires in COVID-19. Overall study: The origin of the acute and convalescent COVID-19 samples was the United States, Italy and Spain. Nucleic acid was either cDNA or gDNA, and it came from T cells, B-cell-depleted T cells, or PBMCs.

Sequencing used immunoSEQ multiplex PCR; TCRdb keeps in-frame clones, though not all of them. The sample consists of about 120,000 clones, roughly 80% of them appearing once. The sample holds one count of this clone. The V gene end was trimmed by 4 bases and the J gene end by 8 bases; junction bases not matched to a gene: 12. CDR3 length: 15 residues. The V gene's germline CDR1 is MNHEY and CDR2 SVGAGI. The receptor comes from a human donor in a cohort sampled during active COVID-19. The sequenced sample consisted of peripheral blood. The rearrangement uses TRBV6-5 and TRBJ1-2, with 8 nucleotides matching TRBD1. The CDR3 DNA is TGTGCCAGCAGTTCATCCCTCCAGGGGGCAAAGGGCTACACCTTC. Protein sequence: CASSSSLQGAKGYTF.